These T cell receptor beta chains were read from a single sample in a study of cytomegalovirus exposure and HLA in healthy donors. Some clones are missing from TCRdb's copy, which holds only in-frame ones; the method was immunoSEQ multiplex PCR. The sample includes under 200,000 clones, 73% of them seen just once. The source material was PBMCs. The origin of the receptors is a woman in her late teens or twenties in good health and CMV-seropositive. The CDR3 runs from the conserved cysteine through the conserved F or W. A D gene is named only where the DNA matches it firmly. Expanded clones get a size class; other rows say once, few or many, or leave the size out.

d_call,clone_size,cdr3_length,j_call,v_call,cdr3_aa,cdr3_nt
.,few,16,TRBJ2-2,TRBV7-8,CASTRTQEGLGGELFF,TGTGCCAGCACGCGAACGCAGGAGGGACTGGGCGGGGAGCTGTTTTTT
.,.,17,TRBJ1-3,TRBV18,CASSPPDLRGLGNTIYF,TGTGCCAGCTCACCACCCGACTTAAGGGGTCTTGGAAACACCATATATTTT
.,few,15,TRBJ1-3,TRBV18,CASSPQRGAGNTIYF,TGTGCCAGCTCACCACAAAGGGGCGCTGGAAACACCATATATTTT
.,.,16,TRBJ1-1,TRBV4-1,CASSPDGDWGNTEAFF,TGCGCCAGCAGTCCCGACGGGGATTGGGGGAACACTGAAGCTTTCTTT
TRBD2,.,16,TRBJ2-7,TRBV9,CASSAGTSGGSYEQYF,TGTGCCAGCAGCGCCGGGACTAGCGGGGGCTCCTACGAGCAGTACTTC
.,.,15,TRBJ2-1,TRBV7-2,CASSLGKTEYNEQFF,TGTGCCAGCAGCTTAGGAAAGACAGAGTACAATGAGCAGTTCTTC
.,few,14,TRBJ2-7,TRBV12-5,CASAADRLNCEQYF,TGTGCTAGTGCAGCGGACAGATTAAACTGCGAGCAGTACTTC
TRBD1,few,14,TRBJ2-7,TRBV5-3,CARKGQGPSYEQYF,TGTGCCAGAAAAGGACAGGGCCCCTCCTACGAGCAGTACTTC
TRBD2,few,16,TRBJ2-5,TRBV27,CASSSGLAGGPGTQYF,TGTGCCAGCAGTTCGGGACTAGCGGGGGGGCCAGGGACCCAGTACTTC
TRBD1,.,14,TRBJ1-1,TRBV5-1,CASSWRTGNTEAFF,TGCGCCAGCAGCTGGCGGACAGGGAACACTGAAGCTTTCTTT
TRBD1,.,13,TRBJ1-1,TRBV6-1,CAIRGRENTEAFF,TGTGCCATTAGGGGGCGCGAGAACACTGAAGCTTTCTTT
.,few,15,TRBJ2-2,TRBV6-5,CASSSWRLGQGELFF,TGTGCCAGCAGTTCTTGGCGACTAGGGCAGGGGGAGCTGTTTTTT
.,few,13,TRBJ1-2,TRBV2,CASERASSYGYTF,TGTGCCAGCGAAAGAGCATCGAGCTATGGCTACACCTTC
.,few,15,TRBJ2-2,TRBV7-2,CASSYRSGGVGELFF,TGTGCCAGCAGCTATCGGTCCGGGGGAGTCGGGGAGCTGTTTTTT
TRBD2,few,16,TRBJ2-7,TRBV19,CASSIRGGLAAREQYF,TGTGCCAGTAGTATAAGAGGAGGACTAGCGGCTAGAGAGCAGTACTTC
.,.,15,TRBJ2-7,TRBV21-1,CASSIGGTGDTEQYF,TGTGCCAGCAGCATCGGGGGGACAGGCGATACCGAGCAGTACTTC
.,.,15,TRBJ1-4,TRBV9,CASSARGGTNEKLFF,TGTGCCAGCAGCGCCCGGGGTGGCACTAATGAAAAACTGTTTTTT
.,.,15,TRBJ2-2,TRBV5-1,CASSLGTANTGELFF,TGCGCCAGCAGCTTGGGGACAGCGAACACCGGGGAGCTGTTTTTT
.,.,14,TRBJ1-5,TRBV27,CASSFGRGDQPQHF,TGTGCCAGCAGTTTCGGTAGGGGCGATCAGCCCCAGCATTTT
.,.,14,TRBJ2-5,TRBV7-7,CASSPRTKAETQYF,TGTGCTAGCAGCCCCAGAACCAAAGCGGAGACCCAGTACTTC
.,.,16,TRBJ2-1,TRBV11-2,CASSAVRGSSYNEQFF,TGTGCCAGCAGCGCCGTTCGGGGGAGCTCCTACAATGAGCAGTTCTTC
.,.,14,TRBJ1-5,TRBV6-1,CASSEQGSNQPQHF,TGTGCCAGCAGTGAACAGGGGTCTAATCAGCCCCAGCATTTT
TRBD1,.,12,TRBJ2-7,TRBV2,CASLQGANEQYF,TGTGCCAGCCTGCAGGGGGCGAATGAGCAGTACTTC
.,.,11,TRBJ1-5,TRBV21-1,CASSSRPPQHF,TGTGCCAGCTCTAGCCGTCCGCCCCAGCATTTT
.,.,15,TRBJ1-2,TRBV29-1,CSDYGMTADSYGYTF,TGCAGCGATTATGGAATGACAGCTGACTCTTATGGCTACACCTTC
.,.,12,TRBJ1-4,TRBV6-1,CAISGGQEKLFF,TGTGCCATCAGTGGGGGGCAAGAAAAACTGTTTTTT
TRBD1,.,14,TRBJ2-7,TRBV18,CASSPVTGTYEQYF,TGTGCCAGCTCACCTGTGACAGGGACCTACGAGCAGTACTTC
TRBD2,.,19,TRBJ2-3,TRBV10-3,CAISESKVAGAGGTDTQYF,TGTGCCATCAGTGAGTCGAAGGTAGCGGGGGCCGGCGGGACAGATACGCAGTATTTT
.,.,18,TRBJ1-5,TRBV7-2,CASSEGPQGGGTNQPQHF,TGTGCCAGCAGCGAAGGACCCCAGGGTGGGGGCACCAATCAGCCCCAGCATTTT
.,.,14,TRBJ1-4,TRBV2,CASSTPGGNEKLFF,TGTGCCAGCAGTACACCGGGTGGGAATGAAAAACTGTTTTTT
.,.,13,TRBJ2-5,TRBV9,CASSAHSTETQYF,TGTGCCAGCAGCGCCCATAGCACAGAGACCCAGTACTTC
TRBD2,.,15,TRBJ2-7,TRBV6-6,CASSPKRGGPYEQYF,TGTGCCAGCAGTCCTAAGCGGGGGGGCCCCTACGAGCAGTACTTC
.,.,13,TRBJ1-3,TRBV5-1,CASSQDYGNTIYF,TGCGCCAGCAGCCAAGACTATGGAAACACCATATATTTT
TRBD2,.,16,TRBJ2-7,TRBV19,CASSPGLAPRGYEQYF,TGTGCCAGTAGTCCGGGACTAGCCCCCCGCGGGTACGAGCAGTACTTC
.,.,11,TRBJ2-7,TRBV2,CASTLTGPRYF,TGTGCCAGCACCCTTACAGGGCCCCGTTACTTC